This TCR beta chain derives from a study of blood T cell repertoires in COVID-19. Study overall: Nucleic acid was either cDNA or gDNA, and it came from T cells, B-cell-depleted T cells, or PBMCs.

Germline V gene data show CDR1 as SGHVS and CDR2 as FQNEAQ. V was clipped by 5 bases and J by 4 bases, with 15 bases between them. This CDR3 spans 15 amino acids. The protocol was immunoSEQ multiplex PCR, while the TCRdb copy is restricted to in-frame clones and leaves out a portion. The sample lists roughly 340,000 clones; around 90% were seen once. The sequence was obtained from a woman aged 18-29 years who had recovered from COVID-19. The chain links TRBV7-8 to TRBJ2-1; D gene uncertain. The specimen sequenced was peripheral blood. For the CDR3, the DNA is TGTGCCAGCAGCCGAGATAGCACCACGTACAATGAGCAGTTCTTC. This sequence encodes CASSRDSTTYNEQFF.